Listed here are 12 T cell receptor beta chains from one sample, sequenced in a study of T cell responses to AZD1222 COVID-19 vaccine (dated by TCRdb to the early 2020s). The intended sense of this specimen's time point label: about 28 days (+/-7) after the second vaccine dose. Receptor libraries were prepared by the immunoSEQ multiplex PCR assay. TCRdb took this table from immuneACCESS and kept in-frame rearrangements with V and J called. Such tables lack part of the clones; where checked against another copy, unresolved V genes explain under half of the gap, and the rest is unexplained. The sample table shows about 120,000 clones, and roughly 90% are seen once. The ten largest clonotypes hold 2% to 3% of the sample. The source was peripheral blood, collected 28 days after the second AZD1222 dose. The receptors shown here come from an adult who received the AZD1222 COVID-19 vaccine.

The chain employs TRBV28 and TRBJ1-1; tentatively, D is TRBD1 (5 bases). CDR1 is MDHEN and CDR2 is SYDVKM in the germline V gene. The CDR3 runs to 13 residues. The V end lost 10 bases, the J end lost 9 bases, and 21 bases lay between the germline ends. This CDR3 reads CAILGEGRTKAFF. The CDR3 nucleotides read TGTGCCATATTGGGGGAGGGGCGCACAAAAGCTTTCTTT. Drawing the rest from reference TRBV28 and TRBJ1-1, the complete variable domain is DVKVTQSSRYLVKRTGEKVFLECVQDMDHENMFWYRQDPGLGLRLIYFSYDVKMKEKGDIPEGYSVSREKKERFSLILESASTNQTSMYLCAILGEGRTKAFFGQGTRLTVV.

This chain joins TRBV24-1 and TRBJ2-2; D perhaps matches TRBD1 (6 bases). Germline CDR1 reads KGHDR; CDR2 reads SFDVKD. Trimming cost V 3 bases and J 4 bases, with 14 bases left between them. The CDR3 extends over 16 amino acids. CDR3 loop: CATSDQTGWGTGELFF. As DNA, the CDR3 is TGTGCCACCAGTGATCAGACAGGCTGGGGCACCGGGGAGCTGTTTTTT.

This CDR3 is CASSQDWGAANTGELFF. CDR3 nucleotides: TGTGCCAGCAGCCAAGATTGGGGAGCGGCGAACACCGGGGAGCTGTTTTTT. The J gene is TRBJ2-2, the V gene TRBV4-2, with a tentative D call TRBD2 (5 bases). The CDR3 consists of 17 residues. V was shortened by 0 bases and J by 0 bases, with 11 bases between the two germline ends. Germline lookup yields CDR1 LGHNA and CDR2 YNFKEQ.

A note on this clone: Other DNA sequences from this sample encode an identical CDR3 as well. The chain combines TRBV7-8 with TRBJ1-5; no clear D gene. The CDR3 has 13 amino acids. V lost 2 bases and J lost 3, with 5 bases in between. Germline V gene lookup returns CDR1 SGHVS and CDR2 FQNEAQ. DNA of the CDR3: TGTGCCAGCAGCTTAACCGACAATCAGCCCCAGCATTTT. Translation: CASSLTDNQPQHF. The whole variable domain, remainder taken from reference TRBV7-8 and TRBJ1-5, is GAGVSQSPRYKVAKRGQDVALRCDPISGHVSLFWYQQALGQGPEFLTYFQNEAQLDKSGLPSDRFFAERPEGSVSTLKIQRTQQEDSAVYLCASSLTDNQPQHFGDGTRLSIL.

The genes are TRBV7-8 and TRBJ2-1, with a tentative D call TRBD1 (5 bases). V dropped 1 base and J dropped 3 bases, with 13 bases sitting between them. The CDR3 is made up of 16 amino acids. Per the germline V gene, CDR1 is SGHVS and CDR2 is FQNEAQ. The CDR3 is CASSLDGHNLYNEQFF. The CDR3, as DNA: TGTGCCAGCAGCTTAGACGGACACAATCTCTACAATGAGCAGTTCTTC.

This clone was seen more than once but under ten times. Written as DNA, the CDR3 is TGTGCCAGCCTCCCTGGGGGCGGTTACAATGAGCAGTTCTTC. Its protein is CASLPGGGYNEQFF. V gene TRBV28 combines with J gene TRBJ2-1; TRBD1 might be the D (6 bases). V was clipped by 8 bases and J by 4 bases, with 15 bases between them. CDR3 length: 14 amino acids. Germline V gene sequence: CDR1 MDHEN, CDR2 SYDVKM.

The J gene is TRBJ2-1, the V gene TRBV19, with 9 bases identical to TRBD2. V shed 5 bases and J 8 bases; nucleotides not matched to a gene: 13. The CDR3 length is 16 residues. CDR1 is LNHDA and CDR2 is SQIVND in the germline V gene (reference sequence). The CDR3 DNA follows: TGTGCCAGTAGTCCTCAGCGGGGGGCCCCTCGGGATGAGCAGTTCTTC. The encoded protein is CASSPQRGAPRDEQFF.

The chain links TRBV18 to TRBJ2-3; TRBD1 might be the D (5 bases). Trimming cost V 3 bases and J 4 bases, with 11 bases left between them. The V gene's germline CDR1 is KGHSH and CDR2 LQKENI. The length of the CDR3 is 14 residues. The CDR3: CASSPQLGADTQYF. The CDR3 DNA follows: TGTGCCAGCTCACCTCAGCTAGGGGCAGATACGCAGTATTTT.

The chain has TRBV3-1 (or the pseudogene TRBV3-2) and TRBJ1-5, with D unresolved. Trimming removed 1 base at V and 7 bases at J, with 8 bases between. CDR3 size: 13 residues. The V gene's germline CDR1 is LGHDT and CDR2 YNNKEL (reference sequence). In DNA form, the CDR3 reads TGTGCCAGCAGCCAAGTCGGCGGGCAGCCCCAGCATTTT. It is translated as CASSQVGGQPQHF.

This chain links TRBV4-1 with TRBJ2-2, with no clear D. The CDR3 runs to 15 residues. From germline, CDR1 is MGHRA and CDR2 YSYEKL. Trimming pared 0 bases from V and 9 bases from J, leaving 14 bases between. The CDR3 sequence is CASSQDLAFGRELFF. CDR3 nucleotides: TGCGCCAGCAGCCAAGATCTGGCATTTGGCAGGGAGCTGTTTTTT.

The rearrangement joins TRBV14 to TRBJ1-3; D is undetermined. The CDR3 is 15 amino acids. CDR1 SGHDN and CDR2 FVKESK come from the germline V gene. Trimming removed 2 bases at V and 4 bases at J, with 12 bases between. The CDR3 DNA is TGTGCCAGCAGCCAACAGCACTTTAGAGGAAACACCATATATTTT. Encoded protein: CASSQQHFRGNTIYF.

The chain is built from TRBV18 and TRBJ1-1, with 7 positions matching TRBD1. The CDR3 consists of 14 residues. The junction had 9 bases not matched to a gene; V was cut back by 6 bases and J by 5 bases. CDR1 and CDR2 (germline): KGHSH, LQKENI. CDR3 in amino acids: CASSSTGRGTEAFF. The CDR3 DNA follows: TGTGCCAGCTCGTCGACAGGGCGGGGAACTGAAGCTTTCTTT.